A single T cell receptor beta chain is shown here with its context. This entry is derived from a study of T cell changes during pregnancy in multiple sclerosis. Germline loops: CDR1 SEHNR, CDR2 FQNEAQ (reference sequence). Trimming removed 3 bases from V and 0 bases from J, with 15 bases in between. The CDR3 is 17 amino acids. Generated by immunoSEQ multiplex PCR, the TCRdb table keeps only in-frame clones and is missing some. The profile covers some 140,000 clones, with less than 97% appearing a single time and roughly 0.45% taken by the ten largest. The gene calls are TRBV7-9 and TRBJ2-1; no firm D call. This specimen consisted of peripheral blood, obtained after pregnancy. The clonotype comes from a female donor with multiple sclerosis, enrolled in a pregnancy study. The CDR3 bases are TGTGCCAGCAGCTTCAGGCAGGTTTTTAGCTCCTACAATGAGCAGTTCTTC. This codes for CASSFRQVFSSYNEQFF. The full variable domain, in which reference TRBV7-9 and TRBJ2-1 provide the parts outside the CDR3, is DTGVSQNPRHKITKRGQNVTFRCDPISEHNRLYWYRQTLGQGPEFLTYFQNEAQLEKSRLLSDRFSAERPKGSFSTLEIQRTEQGDSAMYLCASSFRQVFSSYNEQFFGPGTRLTVL.